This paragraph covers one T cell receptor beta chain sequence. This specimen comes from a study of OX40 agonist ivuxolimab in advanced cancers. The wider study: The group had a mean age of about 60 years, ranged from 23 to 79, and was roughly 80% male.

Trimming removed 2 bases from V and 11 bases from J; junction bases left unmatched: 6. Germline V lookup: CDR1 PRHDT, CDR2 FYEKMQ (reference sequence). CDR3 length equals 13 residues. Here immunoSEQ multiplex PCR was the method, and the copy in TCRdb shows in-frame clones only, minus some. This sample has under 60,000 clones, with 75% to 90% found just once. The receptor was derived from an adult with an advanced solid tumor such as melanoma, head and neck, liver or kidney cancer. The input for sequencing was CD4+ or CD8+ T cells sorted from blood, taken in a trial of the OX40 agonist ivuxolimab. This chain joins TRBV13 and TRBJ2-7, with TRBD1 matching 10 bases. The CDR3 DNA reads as TGTGCCAGCAGCTTATTCGGAGGGACAGGGGAGTACTTC. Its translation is CASSLFGGTGEYF.